This is a list of T cell receptor beta chains from one sample in a study of cytomegalovirus exposure and HLA in healthy donors. Assay used: immunoSEQ multiplex PCR; TCRdb lists only in-frame clones, some missing. The table shows 95,000 to 150,000 clones, with approximately 72% occurring only once. Input material: PBMCs. These receptors originate from a man between 18 and 35 years old in good health and CMV-seronegative. Both conserved end residues are part of each CDR3. The order of the fields is clone size, D gene, J gene, V gene, CDR3 protein, CDR3 DNA. D genes are given only for firm matches. Clone size is stated in some rows and not others, as once, few, many or a class when expanded.

- - TRBJ1-2 TRBV7-2 CASSLGGGNYGYTF TGTGCCAGCAGCTTAGGAGGCGGTAACTATGGCTACACCTTC
few - TRBJ2-5 TRBV4-1 CASSRGVAETQYF TGCGCCAGCAGCCGGGGGGTGGCAGAGACCCAGTACTTC
- - TRBJ2-1 TRBV2 CASSEEAGAYNEQFF TGTGCCAGCAGTGAAGAGGCAGGGGCGTACAATGAGCAGTTCTTC
- TRBD2 TRBJ2-1 TRBV29-1 CSVHSGRTNEQFF TGCAGCGTTCATAGCGGGAGGACCAATGAGCAGTTCTTC
- TRBD1 TRBJ2-1 TRBV27 CASSFFTGEQFF TGTGCCAGCAGTTTCTTTACAGGGGAACAGTTCTTC
few - TRBJ2-3 TRBV18 CASSPNAGDTQYF TGTGCCAGCTCACCAAATGCAGGAGATACGCAGTATTTT
- - TRBJ1-2 TRBV28 CASSSPGRVANYGYTF TGTGCCAGCAGTTCCCCAGGGAGGGTAGCTAACTATGGCTACACCTTC
- TRBD2 TRBJ2-7 TRBV29-1 CSVGLAGALEQYF TGCAGCGTTGGGCTAGCGGGAGCTCTAGAGCAGTACTTC
once TRBD2 TRBJ2-2 TRBV19 CASSTRGTSGSKTGELFF TGTGCCAGTAGTACTCGGGGGACTAGCGGGAGTAAAACCGGGGAGCTGTTTTTT
once - TRBJ2-7 TRBV7-3 CASSLRAGSFYEQYF TGTGCCAGCAGCTTAAGGGCGGGTTCCTTCTACGAGCAGTACTTC
- - TRBJ2-1 TRBV2 CASSVRNRANNEQFF TGTGCCAGCAGTGTTCGGAACAGGGCTAACAATGAGCAGTTCTTC
- TRBD2 TRBJ2-1 TRBV19 CASSIRLAGAEQFF TGTGCCAGTAGTATACGGCTAGCGGGAGCTGAGCAGTTCTTC
- TRBD2 TRBJ2-3 TRBV30 CAWSKTSGWTQYF TGTGCCTGGAGTAAGACTAGCGGGTGGACGCAGTATTTT
- - TRBJ2-4 TRBV4-1 CASSPGGPVLENIQYF TGCGCCAGCAGCCCCGGAGGGCCAGTACTCGAAAACATTCAGTACTTC
- - TRBJ2-1 TRBV28 CASGRRDNRFF TGTGCCAGCGGCAGACGGGACAACCGGTTCTTC
- - TRBJ1-1 TRBV7-9 CASSLGGSTTAFF TGTGCCAGCAGCTTAGGAGGTTCCACGACGGCTTTCTTT
- TRBD1 TRBJ2-2 TRBV10-3 CAISADRGSGELFF TGTGCCATCAGTGCCGACAGGGGTTCCGGGGAGCTGTTTTTT
- TRBD2 TRBJ2-3 TRBV19 CASSISGGADTQYF TGTGCCAGTAGTATCTCCGGGGGGGCAGATACGCAGTATTTT
once - TRBJ1-5 TRBV7-9 CASSLAGGPNQPQHF TGTGCCAGCAGCTTAGCGGGGGGGCCCAATCAGCCCCAGCATTTT
- - TRBJ1-5 TRBV7-2 CASSLAGTFQPQHF TGTGCCAGCAGCTTAGCAGGGACATTCCAGCCCCAGCATTTT
- - TRBJ1-4 TRBV15 CATSRQAGYEKLFF TGTGCCACCAGCAGACAAGCAGGGTACGAAAAACTGTTTTTT
- TRBD1 TRBJ2-1 TRBV9 CASSVSDRGFYNEQFF TGTGCCAGCAGCGTATCGGACAGGGGTTTTTACAATGAGCAGTTCTTC
- - TRBJ2-1 TRBV19 CASSIGDTTYNEQFF TGTGCCAGTAGTATCGGGGACACAACCTACAATGAGCAGTTCTTC
- TRBD1 TRBJ2-7 TRBV28 CASSPNNLGTATYEQYF TGTGCCAGCAGTCCCAACAACCTCGGGACAGCGACCTACGAGCAGTACTTC
once - TRBJ2-3 TRBV30 CAWSSGSTDTQYF TGTGCCTGGAGTAGCGGGAGCACAGATACGCAGTATTTT
few - TRBJ2-1 TRBV13 CASSLLRLVHEQFF TGTGCCAGCAGCTTATTGCGCCTAGTCCATGAGCAGTTCTTC
few - TRBJ1-5 TRBV7-2 CASSLEGVGNQPQHF TGTGCCAGCAGCTTAGAAGGGGTTGGCAATCAGCCCCAGCATTTT
- - TRBJ2-2 TRBV6-1 CASRPTGNTGELFF TGTGCCAGCAGGCCGACAGGAAACACCGGGGAGCTGTTTTTT
- - TRBJ2-2 TRBV6-1 CASSEAGWAGELFF TGTGCCAGCAGTGAGGCAGGGTGGGCCGGGGAGCTGTTTTTT
- - TRBJ1-2 TRBV29-1 CSVKDRSYGYTF TGCAGCGTTAAGGACAGATCCTATGGCTACACCTTC
- TRBD1 TRBJ2-2 TRBV18 CASSTSSPDRVEVRTGELFF TGTGCCAGCTCAACCTCTTCCCCCGACAGGGTGGAGGTCCGCACCGGGGAGCTGTTTTTT
- TRBD1 TRBJ2-5 TRBV29-1 CSPDRGWEETQYF TGCAGCCCCGACAGGGGGTGGGAGGAGACCCAGTACTTC
- TRBD2 TRBJ2-1 TRBV7-8 CASSLASGGDFIVNEQFF TGTGCCAGCAGCTTAGCTAGCGGGGGAGACTTCATTGTCAATGAGCAGTTCTTC
few - TRBJ1-5 TRBV28 CASKQNQPQHF TGTGCCAGCAAACAAAATCAGCCCCAGCATTTT